This TCR beta chain is from a study of shared clonotypes between healthy human individuals. Background on the study: CD4 naive and memory got three plates each, CD8 naive two, CD8 memory one. The study's findings and limits: Exclusively blood specimens were collected; tissue repertoires likely differ.

On this clone itself: Its antigen is still unknown.

The CDR3 covers 14 residues. Germline V gene data show CDR1 as PRHDT and CDR2 as FYEKMQ (reference sequence). V shed 0 bases and J 11 bases; nucleotides not matched to a gene: 5. Using immunoSEQ multiplex PCR, the repertoire was profiled, and TCRdb retains in-frame clones only, with some absent. This sample has some 550,000 clones, with almost 97% found just once. This TCR was recovered from a woman younger than 45 in good health. The material sequenced was naive CD4+ T cells sorted from blood. Described subset: CD45RA+ positively selected. This chain joins TRBV13 and TRBJ2-1, with TRBD2 matching over 9 bases. The CDR3 nucleotides are TGTGCCAGCAGCTTAGGGCGGGAGGGCCGTCAGCAGTTCTTC. It translates to CASSLGREGRQQFF.